Here is one TCR beta chain with its context. This record comes from a study of beta chain features in type 1 diabetes. Reverse transcription of all isolated RNA meant that expressed TCRB transcripts were sequenced. TCRdb's copy holds only in-frame clones and misses some; the assay was immunoSEQ multiplex PCR. The sample includes 140,000 or so clones, more than 9% of them seen just once. The CDR3 length is 13 residues. Germline lookup yields CDR1 SGHKS and CDR2 YYEKEE (reference sequence). The ends lost 2 bases at V and 10 bases at J; junction bases unmatched: 3. The chain has TRBV5-5 and TRBJ1-6, with 7 bases lining up with TRBD1. The source of this sequence is a man aged 18 to 30 in good health. The sequencing sample was made of naive CD4+ T cells from blood. The CDR3 DNA follows: TGTGCCAGCAGCTTACAGGGGCACTCACCCCTCCACTTT. Protein sequence: CASSLQGHSPLHF.